The 28 T cell receptor beta chains below all came from one sample that was sequenced in a study of blood T cell repertoires in COVID-19. Clones were sequenced by immunoSEQ multiplex PCR, and TCRdb holds only the in-frame ones, with some missing. The table includes more than 55,000 clones, about 87% detected once. Material for sequencing was peripheral blood. The receptors were sampled from a human donor with active COVID-19. The donor label of this sample is uncertain.

The chain combines TRBV4-1 with TRBJ2-1; D is perhaps TRBD2 (6 bases). Germline CDR1 MGHRA, CDR2 YSYEKL. The CDR3 covers 14 residues. The CDR3 loop is CGKRWDHLAREQFF. The DNA of the CDR3 is TGCGGCAAACGGTGGGACCATCTAGCGAGGGAGCAGTTCTTC.

The CDR3 loop reads CASSERTRARNEQFF. The CDR3 DNA reads TGTGCCAGCAGCGAAAGGACTCGGGCACGTAATGAGCAGTTCTTC. The chain employs TRBV14 and TRBJ2-1; possibly TRBD2 for D (5 bases). Germline CDR1 SGHDN, CDR2 FVKESK. The CDR3 is made up of 15 amino acids. V lost 5 bases, J lost 7 bases, and 18 bases lay in between.

The chain couples TRBV27 to TRBJ2-2; unclear D gene. V was trimmed by 6 bases and J by 5 bases, leaving 7 bases between them. The CDR3 has 12 amino acids. Per the germline V gene, CDR1 is MNHEY and CDR2 is SMNVEV (reference sequence). The DNA for the CDR3 is TGTGCCAGCAGCCCGACTACCGGGGAGCTGTTTTTT. It translates to CASSPTTGELFF.

The chain employs TRBV6-5 and TRBJ2-2, with D maybe TRBD2 (5 bases). Trimming took off 10 bases at V and 8 bases at J, with 11 bases between the two ends. CDR1 and CDR2 from the germline V gene are MNHEY and SVGAGI. The CDR3 length is 11 residues. The CDR3 bases are TGTGCCACTAACTGGAGGGGGGAGCTGTTTTTT. It encodes CATNWRGELFF.

The rearrangement uses TRBV6-6 and TRBJ2-5; TRBD2 matches at 13 bases. The length of the CDR3 is 16 residues. Germline V gene lookup returns CDR1 MNHNY and CDR2 SVGAGI (reference sequence). The V segment lost 5 bases and the J segment 2 bases; nucleotides outside the gene matches: 5. The CDR3 is CASSKLAGGHQETQYF. Here the CDR3 DNA reads TGTGCCAGCAGTAAACTAGCGGGGGGGCATCAAGAGACCCAGTACTTC.

The chain links TRBV29-1 to TRBJ1-1; D might be TRBD1 (6 bases). V lost 6 bases, J lost 0 bases, and 11 bases lay in between. Germline loops: CDR1 SQVTM, CDR2 ANQGSEA. CDR3 length: 13 residues. The DNA of the CDR3 is TGCAGCGTGACGGGACACCTGAACACTGAAGCTTTCTTT. Its protein product is CSVTGHLNTEAFF.

V usage is TRBV3-1 (or the pseudogene TRBV3-2) and J usage is TRBJ2-6, with D tentatively TRBD2 (5 bases). The CDR3 contains 17 residues. The ends were cut back, 0 bases at V and 3 bases at J, with 12 bases in the middle. CDR1 and CDR2 from the germline V gene are LGHDT and YNNKEL (reference sequence). The CDR3, as DNA: TGTGCCAGCAGCCAAGATTCATCGGGATTTGGGGCCAACGTCCTGACTTTC. It translates to CASSQDSSGFGANVLTF.

The V call is TRBV28, the J call TRBJ2-7; possible D gene TRBD2, 5 bases. V lost 10 bases, J lost 7 bases, and 14 bases lay in between. The CDR3 runs 11 residues. Germline V CDR1 and CDR2: MDHEN, SYDVKM. This CDR3 is CATRRPREQYF. DNA of the CDR3: TGTGCCACCCGGAGGCCACGGGAGCAGTACTTC.

This clone appeared once. V gene TRBV5-1 combines with J gene TRBJ2-1, with 12 bases fitting TRBD2. CDR3 size: 14 residues. Trimming removed 4 bases from V and 7 bases from J; junction bases left unmatched: 3. Germline-derived CDR1 and CDR2 are SGHRS and YFSETQ. The DNA of the CDR3 is TGCGCCAGCAGCGCCGGACTAGCGGGAAATGAGCAGTTCTTC. Its protein is CASSAGLAGNEQFF.

J is TRBJ2-7 and V is TRBV28; D remains ambiguous. The germline V gene has CDR1 MDHEN and CDR2 SYDVKM. The CDR3 spans 15 residues. V lost 6 bases and J lost 0, with 15 bases in between. The CDR3 DNA follows: TGTGCCAGCAGCCTCCGTTTGAAGAGCTCCTACGAGCAGTACTTC. This sequence encodes CASSLRLKSSYEQYF.

The V gene is TRBV19, the J gene TRBJ2-5, with 7 bases identical to TRBD1. The CDR3 length is 14 residues. Germline loops: CDR1 LNHDA, CDR2 SQIVND (reference sequence). Losses at the gene ends were 5 bases for V and 2 bases for J; bases not matched to a gene: 5. This chain's CDR3 is CASSLPGQQETQYF. CDR3 DNA: TGTGCCAGTAGTCTCCCGGGACAGCAAGAGACCCAGTACTTC.

V and J are TRBV10-3 and TRBJ2-7, with TRBD1 identical over 10 bases. Germline V CDR1 and CDR2: ENHRY, SYGVKD. This CDR3 contains 14 residues. The V and J ends lost 4 bases and 4 bases, in that order; junction bases with no gene match: 4. The CDR3 DNA follows: TGTGCCATCAGTGGAAGGACAGGGGGTTACGAGCAGTACTTC. This translates into CAISGRTGGYEQYF.

V gene TRBV3-1 (or the pseudogene TRBV3-2) combines with J gene TRBJ2-1, with 14 bases fitting TRBD2. Per the germline V gene, CDR1 is LGHDT and CDR2 is YNNKEL (reference sequence). Trimming at V came to 4 bases and at J to 4 bases, leaving 12 bases not matched to a gene. CDR3 size: 19 residues. For the CDR3, the DNA is TGTGCCAGCAGCCCCCGACTAGCGGGGGGGCGGGCAACGTACAATGAGCAGTTCTTC. Residues: CASSPRLAGGRATYNEQFF.

The rearrangement uses TRBV6-4 and TRBJ1-5, with TRBD1 as a possible D gene (5 bases). Trimming stripped 3 bases from V and 2 bases from J, with 5 bases between. The CDR3 has 13 amino acids. Germline V gene sequence: CDR1 MRHNA, CDR2 SNTAGT. The chain's CDR3 is CASSEGGNQPQHF. The CDR3 DNA is TGTGCCAGCAGTGAAGGGGGCAATCAGCCCCAGCATTTT.

The table lists this clone with a count of one. V and J are TRBV7-2 and TRBJ2-5; 13 nucleotides match TRBD2. This CDR3 contains 15 residues. The germline V gene encodes CDR1 SGHTA and CDR2 FQGNSA. The trim removed 2 bases at V and 5 bases at J, leaving 2 bases unmatched. The CDR3 spells CASSLTSGGGETQYF. DNA for the CDR3: TGTGCCAGCAGCTTAACTAGCGGGGGGGGTGAGACCCAGTACTTC.

This chain links TRBV6-5 with TRBJ1-2; D gene uncertain. Germline CDR1 is MNHEY and CDR2 is SVGAGI. The V end was cut by 0 bases, the J end by 4 bases, with 15 bases between. The CDR3 sequence is 16 residues long. CDR3 nucleotides: TGTGCCAGCAGTTACTCGAACCACGGTGCTGGCTATGGCTACACCTTC. As protein: CASSYSNHGAGYGYTF.

The chain carries TRBV5-1 and TRBJ1-6; 11 positions match TRBD1. Unmatched junction bases numbered 13, after V lost 4 bases and J lost 10 bases. This CDR3 spans 17 amino acids. CDR1 SGHRS and CDR2 YFSETQ come from the germline V gene. This CDR3 reads CASSPGRTGGWGSPLHF. In nucleotides, the CDR3 is TGCGCCAGCAGCCCCGGCAGGACAGGGGGCTGGGGGTCACCCCTCCACTTT.

V usage is TRBV7-9 and J usage is TRBJ2-2, with D maybe TRBD1 (7 bases). Per germline, CDR1 SEHNR and CDR2 FQNEAQ (reference sequence). The CDR3 is 16 amino acids. Trimming cost V 5 bases and J 3 bases, with 16 bases left between them. CDR3 region: CASSPQGGAHTGELFF. In nucleotides, the CDR3 is TGTGCCAGCAGCCCTCAGGGGGGAGCACACACCGGGGAGCTGTTTTTT.

V and J are TRBV6-6 and TRBJ2-7; 9 positions match TRBD2. The CDR3 length is 16 residues. Germline CDR1 reads MNHNY; CDR2 reads SVGAGI (reference sequence). V lost 2 bases, J lost 5 bases, and 10 bases stayed unmatched. The CDR3 here is CASSYRIAGVTDEQYF. The DNA of the CDR3 is TGTGCCAGCAGTTACCGAATAGCGGGAGTTACCGACGAGCAGTACTTC.

This clone was observed once. The rearrangement uses TRBV19 and TRBJ2-1, with 8 bases fitting TRBD2. Germline V gene lookup returns CDR1 LNHDA and CDR2 SQIVND (reference sequence). The CDR3 is 17 amino acids. With 2 bases clipped from V and 0 bases from J, the junction kept 6 bases outside the gene matches. The DNA of the CDR3 is TGTGCCAGTAGTATAAGTACTAGCGGTAGCTCCTACAATGAGCAGTTCTTC. It codes for CASSISTSGSSYNEQFF.

This clone was counted a single time. The V gene is TRBV28, the J gene TRBJ2-7, with TRBD2 identical over 12 bases. J lost 7 bases, V lost 2 bases, and 12 bases had no gene match. CDR1 and CDR2 (germline): MDHEN, SYDVKM. This CDR3 has 17 amino acids. In nucleotides, the CDR3 is TGTGCCAGCAGTTTAATCCTAGCGGGAGGGCCGCAGGGAGAGCAGTACTTC. This encodes CASSLILAGGPQGEQYF. The full variable domain, completed using reference TRBV28 and TRBJ2-7, is DVKVTQSSRYLVKRTGEKVFLECVQDMDHENMFWYRQDPGLGLRLIYFSYDVKMKEKGDIPEGYSVSREKKERFSLILESASTNQTSMYLCASSLILAGGPQGEQYFGPGTRLTVT.

This clone has only one observation. The V gene is TRBV9, the J gene TRBJ2-1; maybe TRBD1 (6 bases). The V gene's germline CDR1 is SGDLS and CDR2 YYNGEE. V gave up 3 bases and J gave up 2 bases, with 12 bases separating them. The CDR3 has 15 residues. CDR3 sequence: CASSGGRQAYNEQFF. The CDR3 DNA reads as TGTGCCAGCAGCGGGGGGCGGCAAGCCTACAATGAGCAGTTCTTC.

The rearrangement uses TRBV6-5 and TRBJ2-1, with D maybe TRBD2 (5 bases). CDR1 and CDR2 from the germline V gene are MNHEY and SVGAGI. This CDR3 spans 14 amino acids. The V and J ends lost 7 bases and 6 bases respectively, with 16 bases between them. The CDR3 reads CASMKGWGVNEQFF. For the CDR3, the DNA is TGTGCCAGCATGAAGGGATGGGGAGTCAATGAGCAGTTCTTC.

The V call is TRBV5-1, the J call TRBJ2-1, with 9 positions matching TRBD2. CDR1 SGHRS and CDR2 YFSETQ come from the germline V gene. Trimming at V came to 0 bases and at J to 15 bases, leaving 10 bases not matched to a gene. The CDR3 is 14 residues long. The CDR3 is CASSLGSSGSGRFF. The CDR3 DNA sequence: TGCGCCAGCAGCTTGGGCAGTAGCGGGAGTGGGCGGTTCTTC.

The chain recombines TRBV29-1 with TRBJ1-5; D remains unclear. The CDR3 is 13 residues long. Looked up from germline, CDR1 is SQVTM and CDR2 is ANQGSEA. With 5 bases removed from V and 3 bases from J, the gap between germline ends came to 11 bases. DNA of the CDR3: TGCAGCGTTCTTGAACAGCCCAATCAGCCCCAGCATTTT. Protein sequence: CSVLEQPNQPQHF.

The J gene is TRBJ2-1, the V gene TRBV6-4; 9 bases map to TRBD2. The V segment lost 3 bases and the J segment 4 bases; nucleotides outside the gene matches: 4. The CDR3 is 15 amino acids. CDR1 is MRHNA and CDR2 is SNTAGT in the germline V gene. The CDR3 sequence: CASSDIAGDYNEQFF. In DNA form, the CDR3 reads TGTGCCAGCAGTGATATAGCGGGGGATTACAATGAGCAGTTCTTC.

This clone was recorded only once. The V gene is TRBV20-1, the J gene TRBJ1-4; 9 bases line up with TRBD1. CDR1 is DFQATT and CDR2 is SNEGSKA in the germline V gene (reference sequence). The CDR3 has 15 residues. J gave up 1 base and V 3 bases, and 3 bases lay outside the gene matches. CDR3 loop: CSASDRGKTNEKLFF. The DNA for the CDR3 is TGCAGTGCTAGTGACAGGGGGAAAACTAATGAAAAACTGTTTTTT.

The genes are TRBV20-1 and TRBJ2-7, with D perhaps matching TRBD1 (6 bases). V was trimmed by 6 bases and J by 6 bases, leaving 12 bases between them. Germline CDR1 is DFQATT and CDR2 is SNEGSKA (reference sequence). There are 11 residues in the CDR3. The CDR3 coding sequence is TGCAGTGCCCGTACAGGGTCCGAGCAGTACTTC. It translates to CSARTGSEQYF.